The TCR beta chain described here comes from a study of beta chain features in type 1 diabetes. The V end lost 2 bases, the J end lost 8 bases, and 4 bases lay between the germline ends. The CDR3 runs 11 residues. Per the germline V gene, CDR1 is MDHEN and CDR2 is SYDVKM. What was sequenced were expressed TCRB transcripts, since all of the isolated RNA had been reverse transcribed. Generated by immunoSEQ multiplex PCR, the TCRdb table keeps only in-frame clones and is missing some. Of roughly 140,000 clones in the sample, under 60% were seen once. This clone was found a few times. This chain joins TRBV28 and TRBJ2-1; D gene ambiguous. The sequenced sample was Tregs from blood. The TCR comes from a man between 18 and 35 years old in good health. The CDR3 nucleotides are TGTGCCAGCAGTTTAAGCTATGAGCAGTTCTTC. Residues: CASSLSYEQFF.